This T cell receptor beta chain appears in the sequencing data of a study of regulatory T cells in long-lasting Graves disease. Looked up from germline, CDR1 is MDHEN and CDR2 is SYDVKM. With 11 bases removed from V and 6 bases from J, the gap between germline ends came to 20 bases. The CDR3 spans 13 residues. As to time point: persistent/refractory GD, antithyroid drugs over 5 years with positive TRAb. There was RNA extracted from PBMCs, and the TCR library was made from it. This clonotype was recorded at least ten times. Assembly of TCR beta libraries relied on iRepertoire HTBI primers together with Arm-PCR of CDR3 regions. TCRdb reprocessed the multiplex PCR reads with MiXCR, giving one entry per CDR3 protein. The data hold under 450,000 distinct CDR3 sequences, with 20% to 25% observed a single time.

Sequences were derived from peripheral blood mononuclear cells (PBMCs), sampled when the disease was refractory, from a patient treated with antithyroid drugs. The V and J genes are TRBV28 and TRBJ2-7; D may be TRBD2 (6 bases). The clonotype comes from a woman in her thirties or forties with Graves disease. DNA of the CDR3: TGTGCCCTTAAGGAGGGTCGATTGGGCGAGCAGTACTTC. It translates to CALKEGRLGEQYF.